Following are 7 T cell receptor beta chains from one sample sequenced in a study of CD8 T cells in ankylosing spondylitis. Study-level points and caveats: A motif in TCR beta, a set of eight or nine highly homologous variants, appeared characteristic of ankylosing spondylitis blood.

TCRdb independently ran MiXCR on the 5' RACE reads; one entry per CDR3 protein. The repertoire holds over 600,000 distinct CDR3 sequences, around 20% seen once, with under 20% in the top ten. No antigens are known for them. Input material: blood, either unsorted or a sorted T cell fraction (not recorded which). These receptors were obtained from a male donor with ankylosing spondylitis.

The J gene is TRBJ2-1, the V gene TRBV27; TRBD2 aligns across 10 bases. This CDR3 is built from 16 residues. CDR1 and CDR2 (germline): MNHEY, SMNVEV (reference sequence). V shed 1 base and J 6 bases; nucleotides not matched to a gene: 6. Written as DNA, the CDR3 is TGTGCCAGCAGTTTATTTGGTAGCGGGAGGAGCAATGAGCAGTTCTTC. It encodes CASSLFGSGRSNEQFF.

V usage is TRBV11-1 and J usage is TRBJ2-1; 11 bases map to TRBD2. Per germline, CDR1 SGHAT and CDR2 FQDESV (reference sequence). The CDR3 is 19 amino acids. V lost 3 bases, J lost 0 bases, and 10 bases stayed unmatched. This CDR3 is CASSFYGTSGSSSYNEQFF. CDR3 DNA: TGTGCCAGCAGCTTTTACGGGACTAGCGGAAGCAGCTCCTACAATGAGCAGTTCTTC. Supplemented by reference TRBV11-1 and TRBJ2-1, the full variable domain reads EAEVAQSPRYKITEKSQAVAFWCDPISGHATLYWYRQILGQGPELLVQFQDESVVDDSQLPKDRFSAERLKGVDSTLKIQPAELGDSAMYLCASSFYGTSGSSSYNEQFFGPGTRLTVL.

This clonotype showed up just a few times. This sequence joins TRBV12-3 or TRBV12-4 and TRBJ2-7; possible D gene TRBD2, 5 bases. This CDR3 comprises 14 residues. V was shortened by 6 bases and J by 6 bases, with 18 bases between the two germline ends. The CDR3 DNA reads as TGTGCCAGCAGAGAGACCGGACTGGGTTTCGAGCAGTACTTC. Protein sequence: CASRETGLGFEQYF.

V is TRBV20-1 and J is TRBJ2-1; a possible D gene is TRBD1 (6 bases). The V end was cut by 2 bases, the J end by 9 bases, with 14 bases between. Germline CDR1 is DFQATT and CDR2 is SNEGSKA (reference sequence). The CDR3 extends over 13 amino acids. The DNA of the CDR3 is TGCAGTGCTAGAAGAACAGGGTCGGCTGAGCAGTTCTTC. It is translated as CSARRTGSAEQFF.

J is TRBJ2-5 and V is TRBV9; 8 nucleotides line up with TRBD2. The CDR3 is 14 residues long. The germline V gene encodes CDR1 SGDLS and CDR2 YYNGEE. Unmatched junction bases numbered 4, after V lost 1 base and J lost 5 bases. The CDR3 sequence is CASSVLAGGETQYF. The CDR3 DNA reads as TGTGCCAGCAGCGTACTAGCGGGTGGGGAGACCCAGTACTTC.

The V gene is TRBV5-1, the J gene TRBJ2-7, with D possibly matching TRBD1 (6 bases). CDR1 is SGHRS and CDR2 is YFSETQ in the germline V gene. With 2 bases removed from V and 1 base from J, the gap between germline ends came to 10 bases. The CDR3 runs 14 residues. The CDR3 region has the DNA TGCGCCAGCAGCTTACGACAGGAGTCCTACGAGCAGTACTTC. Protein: CASSLRQESYEQYF.

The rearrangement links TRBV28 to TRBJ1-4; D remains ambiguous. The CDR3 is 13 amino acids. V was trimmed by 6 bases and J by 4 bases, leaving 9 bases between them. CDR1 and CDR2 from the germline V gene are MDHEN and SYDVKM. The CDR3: CASSRVFNEKLFF. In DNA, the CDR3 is TGTGCCAGCAGCCGGGTCTTTAATGAAAAACTGTTTTTT.